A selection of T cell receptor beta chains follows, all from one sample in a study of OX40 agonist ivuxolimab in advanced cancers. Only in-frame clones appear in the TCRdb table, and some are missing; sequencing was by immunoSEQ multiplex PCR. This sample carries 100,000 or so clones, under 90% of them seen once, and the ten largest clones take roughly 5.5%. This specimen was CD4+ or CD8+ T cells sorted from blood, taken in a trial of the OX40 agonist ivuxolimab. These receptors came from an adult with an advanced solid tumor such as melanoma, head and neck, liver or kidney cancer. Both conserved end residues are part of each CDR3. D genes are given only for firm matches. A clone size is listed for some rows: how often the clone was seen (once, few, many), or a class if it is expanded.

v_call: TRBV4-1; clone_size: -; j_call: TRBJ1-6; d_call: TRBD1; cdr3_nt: TGCGCCAGCAGCCGGGACAGGGGACAATCCTATAATTCACCCCTCCACTTT; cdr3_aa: CASSRDRGQSYNSPLHF
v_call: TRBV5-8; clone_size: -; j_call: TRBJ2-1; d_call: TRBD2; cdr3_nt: TGTGCCAGCAGCTTAGCGGGGGGGCCAAGTGAGCAGTTCTTC; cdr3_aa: CASSLAGGPSEQFF
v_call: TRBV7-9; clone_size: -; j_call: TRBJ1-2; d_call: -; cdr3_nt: TGTGCCAGCAGCTTAGATCCGGAGGGAGGTTATGGCTACACCTTC; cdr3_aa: CASSLDPEGGYGYTF
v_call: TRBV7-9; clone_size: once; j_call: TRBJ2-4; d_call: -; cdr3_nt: TGTGCCAGCAGCCCTCTCCCGGGAATAGCCAAAAACATTCAGTACTTC; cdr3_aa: CASSPLPGIAKNIQYF
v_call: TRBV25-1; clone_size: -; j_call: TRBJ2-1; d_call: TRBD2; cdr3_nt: TGTGCCAGCAGTGAGGACGGTCGACTAGCGGGGCCCTACAATGAGCAGTTCTTC; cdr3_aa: CASSEDGRLAGPYNEQFF
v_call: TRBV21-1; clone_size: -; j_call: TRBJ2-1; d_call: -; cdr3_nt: TGTGCCAGCATGCGACATAGGGGGTTGCCTGGGAATGAGCAGTTCTTC; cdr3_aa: CASMRHRGLPGNEQFF
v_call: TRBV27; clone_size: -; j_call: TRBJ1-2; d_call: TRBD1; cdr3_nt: TGTGCCAGCAGTTTGGGGACAGGGGATACCTATGGCTACACCTTC; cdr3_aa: CASSLGTGDTYGYTF
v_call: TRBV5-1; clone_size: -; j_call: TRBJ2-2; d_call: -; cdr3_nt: TGCGCCAGCAGCTTAAGGTATGGGAGGACCGGGGAGCTGTTTTTT; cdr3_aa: CASSLRYGRTGELFF
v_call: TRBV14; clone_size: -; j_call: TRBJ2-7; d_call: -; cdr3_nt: TGTGCCAGCAGCCAGGTACGGGGGATGGGCGAGCAGTACTTC; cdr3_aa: CASSQVRGMGEQYF
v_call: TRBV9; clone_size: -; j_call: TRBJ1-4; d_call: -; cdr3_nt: TGTGCCAGCAGCGATAAGGGAGGGAAGGATGAAAAACTGTTTTTT; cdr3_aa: CASSDKGGKDEKLFF
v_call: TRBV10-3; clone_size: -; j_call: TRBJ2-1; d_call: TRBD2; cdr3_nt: TGTGCCATCAGTCCTAGCGGGAGGCTCTACAATGAGCAGTTCTTC; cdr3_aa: CAISPSGRLYNEQFF
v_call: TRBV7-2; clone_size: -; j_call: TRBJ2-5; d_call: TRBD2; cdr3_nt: TGTGCCTCAAGCGCCGGGGGGATTAAGACCCAGTACTTC; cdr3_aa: CASSAGGIKTQYF
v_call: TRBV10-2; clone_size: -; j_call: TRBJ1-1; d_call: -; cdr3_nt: TGCGCCAGCAGTGAGTCGTACGGGGCCAGTGAAGCTTTCTTT; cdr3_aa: CASSESYGASEAFF
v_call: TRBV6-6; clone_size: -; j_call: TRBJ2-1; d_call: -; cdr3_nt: TGTGCCAGCAGTGCCTCCCCTTTGGGTGAGCAGTTCTTC; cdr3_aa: CASSASPLGEQFF
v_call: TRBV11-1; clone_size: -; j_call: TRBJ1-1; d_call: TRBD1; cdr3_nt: TGTGCCAGCAGTGGGGGACAGGGGAACACTGAAGCTTTCTTT; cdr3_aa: CASSGGQGNTEAFF
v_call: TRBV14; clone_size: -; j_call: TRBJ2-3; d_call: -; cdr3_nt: TGTGCCAGCAGCCAAGTGACCGGAGGGGCAGATACGCAGTATTTT; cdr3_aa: CASSQVTGGADTQYF
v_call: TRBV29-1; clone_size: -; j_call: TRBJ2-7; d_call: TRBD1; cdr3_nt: TGCAGCGTAGAGGCCTTAACCGGGACAGGGGGCTACGAGCAGTACTTC; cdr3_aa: CSVEALTGTGGYEQYF